This T cell receptor (beta chain) was retrieved from a study of blood T cell repertoires in COVID-19 (dated by TCRdb to 2018 to 2021). In the study overall: Collaborator samples came from the United States, Italy and Spain and covered acute and convalescent phases of COVID-19. Subjects who had been exposed to COVID-19, were actively infected with it, or had recovered from it provided the deeply sampled blood TCRbeta repertoires that made up the dataset. A freely available public database, intended as a resource for researchers studying the immune response to SARS-CoV-2, is where the repertoires were released. Where HLA class I and class II types were available, the types were taken from metadata supplied by the sample provider, not from assay-based typing. The material from the prospective study consisted of cDNA or gDNA derived from T cells, B-cell-depleted T cells, or PBMCs. The samples were drawn from the first 160 participants of the ongoing ImmuneRACE study and from 1,254 subjects provided by 6 global collaborators. A de-identified subject ID, COVID-19 status, age in years and sex were almost always included in the sample metadata.

Collaborating institutions collected whole blood in K2EDTA tubes following their own protocols. Collaborator samples were shipped for TCRbeta analysis as frozen whole blood, isolated PBMCs, or DNA extracted from either sample type. TCRbeta CDR3 regions were amplified from genomic DNA using the immunoSEQ Assay, a bias-controlled multiplex PCR. The authors processed their data as follows. Nucleated cell counts per sample were estimated from amplification of reference gene primers within the assay. To quantify the absolute abundance of each unique TCRbeta CDR3 rearrangement, sequence reads were collapsed and filtered. Productive Simpson clonality was computed per sample as the square root of Simpson's diversity index over productive rearrangements. The source is immuneACCESS, and TCRdb retained only in-frame sequences with V and J called. Part of the clones is not carried over; for the studies checked, unresolved V genes explain less than half of this, and the remainder is unexplained. V, J and clone size were drawn from that table, and D and trimming were deduced from the DNA. In this sample the table shows about 83,000 clones, approximately 80% of which occur a single time. The ten largest clones take up about a sixth of the sample.

About this clone itself: The antigen it binds to is not known. Per-base qualities were not stored, and no clone one base away is much larger.

The CDR1 and CDR2 encoded by the germline V gene are LGHNA and YSLEER. Trimmed from V: 4 bases; trimmed from J: 6 bases; junction bases lacking a gene match: 7. The CDR3 numbers 15 residues from cysteine through phenylalanine. The sequence is cut down to CDR3 DNA, 45 bases in frame from base 1. Overall study results and their limits: Clinical and demographic metadata were provided uncurated, with the amount varying by source and participant.

This receptor was obtained from a woman of 80 years or more with acute or convalescent COVID-19. The rearranged segments are TRBV4-3 and TRBJ2-1; 9 nucleotides in the junction match TRBD2. Material: peripheral blood. CDR3 loop: CASSRVGGGANEQFF. The DNA is as follows: TGCGCCAGCAGCCGCGTCGGCGGGGGGGCCAATGAGCAGTTCTTC.